The 26 T cell receptor beta chains below come from one sample, sequenced in a study of cytomegalovirus exposure and HLA in healthy donors. The PCR had 60 Vbeta and 13 Jbeta primers. The repertoire was sequenced with immunoSEQ multiplex PCR; TCRdb's copy has only in-frame clones and lacks some. This table has about 110,000 clones, approximately 60% appearing once. The sample taken for sequencing was PBMCs. The origin of the receptors is a young woman in good health and CMV-seronegative.

This clone was picked up a small number of times. This chain uses TRBV7-9 with TRBJ2-7, with D perhaps matching TRBD2 (5 bases). The CDR3 loop spans 15 amino acids. CDR1 is SEHNR and CDR2 is FQNEAQ in the germline V gene (reference sequence). Trimming stripped 5 bases from V and 1 base from J, with 15 bases between. The CDR3 sequence is CASSPPGLSSYEQYF. For the CDR3, the DNA is TGTGCCAGCAGCCCGCCCGGACTGTCATCCTACGAGCAGTACTTC.

The V and J genes are TRBV20-1 and TRBJ1-2; D ambiguous. The CDR3 has 10 amino acids. The germline V gene has CDR1 DFQATT and CDR2 SNEGSKA (reference sequence). V lost 0 bases and J lost 8, with 4 bases in between. The CDR3 sequence is CSARDPGYTF. The CDR3 region has the DNA TGCAGTGCTAGAGACCCGGGCTACACCTTC.

This chain connects TRBV25-1 to TRBJ1-1; 8 bases fit TRBD1. V shed 3 bases and J 4 bases; nucleotides not matched to a gene: 13. Per the germline V gene, CDR1 is MGHDK and CDR2 is SYGVNS. The CDR3 consists of 17 residues. The CDR3: CASSDPPTGEGTTEAFF. The CDR3 DNA reads TGTGCCAGCAGTGATCCCCCGACAGGGGAGGGAACCACTGAAGCTTTCTTT. The full variable domain, its missing parts supplied by reference TRBV25-1 and TRBJ1-1, is EADIYQTPRYLVIGTGKKITLECSQTMGHDKMYWYQQDPGMELHLIHYSYGVNSTEKGDLSSESTVSRIRTEHFPLTLESARPSHTSQYLCASSDPPTGEGTTEAFFGQGTRLTVV.

The chain recombines TRBV9 with TRBJ1-3; D is perhaps TRBD1 (5 bases). V was cut by 0 bases and J by 1 base, with 14 bases left in between. This CDR3 comprises 17 residues. CDR1 and CDR2 (germline): SGDLS, YYNGEE. The CDR3 here is CASSVGSQGTSGNTIYF. The CDR3, as DNA: TGTGCCAGCAGCGTAGGGTCCCAGGGAACATCTGGAAACACCATATATTTT.

This clone has only a few counts. Here the CDR3 omits its conserved ending phenylalanine or tryptophan, so a read error is the likely source. Because the CDR3's place on the DNA is in doubt, the DNA is left out and the CDR3 is given as listed by TCRdb. The V and J genes are TRBV3-1 (or the pseudogene TRBV3-2) and TRBJ1-1; the tabulated D call, TRBD1, remains unverified against the DNA. The CDR3 is 9 residues long, ends included. Germline CDR1 LGHDT, CDR2 YNNKEL (reference sequence). The CDR3 loop reads CASSQTQGV.

The V gene is TRBV28, the J gene TRBJ1-5, with 7 bases fitting TRBD1. Trimming took 3 bases from V and 4 from J; bases not matched to a gene: 6. Germline values: CDR1 MDHEN, CDR2 SYDVKM. This CDR3 is built from 15 residues. CDR3 sequence (DNA): TGTGCCAGCAGTTTTTTGGACAGGCAAAATCAGCCCCAGCATTTT. Translation: CASSFLDRQNQPQHF.

J is TRBJ2-1 and V is TRBV11-2; weak D call: TRBD2 (6 bases). This CDR3 is 17 amino acids long. Germline values: CDR1 SGHAT, CDR2 FQNNGV. V was pared by 2 bases and J by 5 bases, with 19 bases between. CDR3 bases: TGTGCCAGCAGCTTAACGACTAGAAGTCAATCCGACAATGAGCAGTTCTTC. Amino acids: CASSLTTRSQSDNEQFF.

CDR3 sequence reads: CASSLPGETQYF. The CDR3 DNA sequence: TGTGCCAGCAGCTTACCCGGAGAGACCCAGTACTTC. The chain couples TRBV7-9 to TRBJ2-5; no reliable D call. The germline V gene has CDR1 SEHNR and CDR2 FQNEAQ (reference sequence). This CDR3 spans 12 amino acids. Trimming stripped 2 bases from V and 4 bases from J, with 5 bases between. The variable domain in full, with the rest retrieved from reference TRBV7-9 and TRBJ2-5, is DTGVSQNPRHKITKRGQNVTFRCDPISEHNRLYWYRQTLGQGPEFLTYFQNEAQLEKSRLLSDRFSAERPKGSFSTLEIQRTEQGDSAMYLCASSLPGETQYFGPGTRLLVL.

This clone has a handful of counts. The chain uses TRBV6-6 and TRBJ1-6, with D unresolved. Per germline, CDR1 MNHNY and CDR2 SVGAGI (reference sequence). This CDR3 is built from 12 residues. Trimming removed 8 bases from V and 5 bases from J, with 7 bases in between. CDR3 loop: CASGRNNSPLHF. The CDR3, as DNA: TGTGCCAGCGGCCGAAATAATTCACCCCTCCACTTT.

This clone has only one observation. The V and J genes are TRBV9 and TRBJ2-1; possibly TRBD1 for D (6 bases). The CDR3 length is 16 residues. CDR1 is SGDLS, CDR2 YYNGEE, per germline. With 0 bases removed from V and 2 bases from J, the gap between germline ends came to 12 bases. The CDR3 loop is CASSVGAQGTYNEQFF. CDR3 in DNA: TGTGCCAGCAGCGTAGGAGCGCAGGGGACCTACAATGAGCAGTTCTTC.

This clone was counted a few times. The chain links TRBV7-8 to TRBJ2-7; 12 bases line up with TRBD2. Germline V gives CDR1 SGHVS, CDR2 FQNEAQ. The CDR3 spans 14 residues. V dropped 7 bases and J dropped 3; count of bases not matched to a gene: 4. The CDR3 sequence: CASTWTSGIYEQYF. DNA of the CDR3: TGTGCCAGCACCTGGACTAGCGGGATCTACGAGCAGTACTTC.

Only a few counts were recorded for this clone. V is TRBV6-1 and J is TRBJ2-1; 9 nucleotides agree with TRBD2. Germline CDR1 MNHNS, CDR2 SASEGT. This CDR3 has 17 amino acids. V was clipped by 1 base and J by 2 bases; unmatched bases: 6. The CDR3 sequence: CASSEGLSSGAYNEQFF. CDR3 DNA: TGTGCCAGCAGTGAAGGACTATCTAGCGGGGCCTACAATGAGCAGTTCTTC.

The chain links TRBV5-1 to TRBJ2-5, with 12 bases matching TRBD2. CDR3 length equals 15 residues. Germline assignment: CDR1 SGHRS and CDR2 YFSETQ. Losses at the gene ends were 4 bases for V and 4 bases for J; bases not matched to a gene: 5. In nucleotides, the CDR3 is TGCGCCAGCAGCACATGGACTAGCGGGACAGAGACCCAGTACTTC. Residues: CASSTWTSGTETQYF.

This chain links TRBV5-1 with TRBJ2-7, with no clear D. The CDR3 is 14 amino acids. V was cut by 2 bases and J by 0 bases, with 9 bases left in between. Germline V gene data show CDR1 as SGHRS and CDR2 as YFSETQ. In DNA, the CDR3 is TGCGCCAGCAGCTTAACTCTCTCCTCCTACGAGCAGTACTTC. Protein product: CASSLTLSSYEQYF.

CDR3 DNA: TGCGCCAGCAGCTTGACAGGGGATGCGAACTATGGCTACACCTTC. Translating it yields CASSLTGDANYGYTF. The rearrangement links TRBV5-1 to TRBJ1-2; TRBD1 matches 7 bases. The CDR3 loop spans 15 amino acids. The V segment lost 1 base and the J segment 2 bases; nucleotides outside the gene matches: 5. CDR1 SGHRS and CDR2 YFSETQ come from the germline V gene.

The V call is TRBV18, the J call TRBJ1-5; the match to TRBD1 covers 10 bases. Germline CDR1 KGHSH, CDR2 LQKENI. The CDR3 spans 17 residues. J lost 0 bases, V lost 1 base, and 3 bases had no gene match. This chain's CDR3 is CASSPQTGGDSNQPQHF. CDR3 nucleotide sequence: TGTGCCAGCTCACCACAGACAGGGGGCGATAGCAATCAGCCCCAGCATTTT.

The chain carries TRBV7-8 and TRBJ2-2; TRBD1 matches at 10 bases. The germline V gene has CDR1 SGHVS and CDR2 FQNEAQ. V lost 5 bases to trimming and J lost 4 bases; unmatched junction nucleotides: 4. The CDR3 is made up of 15 amino acids. CDR3 coding DNA: TGTGCCAGCAGCATAGGACAGGGGGGCACCGGGGAGCTGTTTTTT. As protein: CASSIGQGGTGELFF.

The rearrangement uses TRBV4-1 and TRBJ1-2; a weak D match, TRBD1 (6 bases). V dropped 4 bases and J dropped 4 bases, with 19 bases sitting between them. CDR3 length: 16 residues. CDR1 MGHRA and CDR2 YSYEKL come from the germline V gene. CDR3 sequence reads: CASSPSGETQFYGYTF. The CDR3 DNA reads TGCGCCAGCAGCCCTTCAGGGGAAACGCAATTCTATGGCTACACCTTC.

V and J are TRBV28 and TRBJ1-3; D is undetermined. Looked up from germline, CDR1 is MDHEN and CDR2 is SYDVKM. The CDR3 extends over 17 amino acids. Trimming cost V 2 bases and J 0 bases, with 14 bases left between them. This chain's CDR3 is CASSLTREVVSGNTIYF. The CDR3 DNA reads TGTGCCAGCAGTTTAACACGGGAGGTGGTCTCTGGAAACACCATATATTTT.

V usage is TRBV5-6 and J usage is TRBJ2-7; D unclear. The germline V gene encodes CDR1 SGHDT and CDR2 YYEEEE. The CDR3 covers 13 residues. V dropped 2 bases and J dropped 1 base, with 7 bases sitting between them. CDR3 sequence reads: CASSFAESYEQYF. DNA of the CDR3: TGTGCCAGCAGCTTTGCCGAGTCCTACGAGCAGTACTTC.

This clone was counted a few times. J is TRBJ2-7 and V is TRBV5-6, with TRBD1 matching 9 bases. J was trimmed by 0 bases and V by 2 bases; bases with no gene match: 9. There are 17 residues in the CDR3. Germline V lookup: CDR1 SGHDT, CDR2 YYEEEE. In DNA form, the CDR3 reads TGTGCCAGCAGCTTCCGGGACAGGGCTTTAGCCTCCTACGAGCAGTACTTC. Protein: CASSFRDRALASYEQYF. Full variable domain (rest looked up from reference TRBV5-6 and TRBJ2-7): DAGVTQSPTHLIKTRGQQVTLRCSPKSGHDTVSWYQQALGQGPQFIFQYYEEEERQRGNFPDRFSGHQFPNYSSELNVNALLLGDSALYLCASSFRDRALASYEQYFGPGTRLTVT.

This clone was detected only a few times. V is TRBV11-1 and J is TRBJ2-7; D not certain. CDR3 length equals 12 residues. The germline V and J ends were trimmed by 5 bases and 7 bases, with 12 bases remaining between them. From germline, CDR1 is SGHAT and CDR2 FQDESV (reference sequence). Here the CDR3 reads CASSPLSLEQYF. The CDR3 coding sequence is TGTGCCAGCAGCCCTCTATCCCTGGAGCAGTACTTC.

The chain uses TRBV30 and TRBJ2-6; tentatively, D is TRBD1 (6 bases). Germline CDR1 and CDR2: GTSNPN and SVGIG (reference sequence). The CDR3 consists of 13 residues. Trimming left V 6 bases short and J 2 bases short, with 8 bases between. CDR3 bases: TGTGCCTGCAGGACAGCTGGGGCCAACGTCCTGACTTTC. Its protein product is CACRTAGANVLTF.

The gene calls are TRBV6-4 and TRBJ2-1; 11 nucleotides agree with TRBD2. The CDR3 has 14 residues. Losses at the gene ends were 6 bases for V and 7 bases for J; bases not matched to a gene: 5. Per germline, CDR1 MRHNA and CDR2 SNTAGT. The CDR3 sequence is CASSLAGGLNEQFF. The DNA of the CDR3 is TGTGCCAGCAGCCTAGCGGGAGGTCTGAATGAGCAGTTCTTC.

A note on this clone: The junction and the germline gene differ at one end; a read error may be behind it. The V gene is TRBV30, the J gene TRBJ1-2, with 7 bases aligning to TRBD1. There are 13 residues in the CDR3. Per the germline V gene, CDR1 is GTSNPN and CDR2 is SVGIG (reference sequence). CDR3 sequence: CAWSLGQALNFAF. CDR3 nucleotide sequence: TGTGCCTGGAGTCTAGGACAGGCCCTTAACTTCGCCTTC.

The genes are TRBV10-1 and TRBJ2-3; TRBD2 aligns across 11 bases. This CDR3 region has 17 residues. Germline V gene data show CDR1 as WNHNN and CDR2 as SYGVQD (reference sequence). J was trimmed by 6 bases and V by 3 bases; bases with no gene match: 11. The CDR3 is CASSDTGGLAAGDTQYF. DNA of the CDR3: TGCGCCAGCAGTGATACGGGGGGACTAGCGGCTGGGGATACGCAGTATTTT.